This T cell receptor beta chain stems from a study of T cell responses to AZD1222 COVID-19 vaccine. The study's findings and limits: Spike as a whole was targeted by vaccine-associated CD4 TCRs, dominant at 160-218 and 743-854. There were repertoire samples only from the period after the peak T cell response. In the spike-specific TCR repertoire, nearly half reportedly target unmutated variant regions.

Clones were read by immunoSEQ multiplex PCR, and TCRdb kept only the in-frame ones, dropping some. This sample has some 19,000 clones; 82% occur once, and the top ten carry 40% to 55%. The CDR3 runs 15 residues. V lost 6 bases and J 6 bases, leaving 18 bases between the germline ends. Germline assignment: CDR1 MNHEY and CDR2 SVGAGI. A remark on this clone: The antigen is undetermined.

V usage is TRBV6-5 and J usage is TRBJ2-1, with D unclear. The specimen comprised peripheral blood, sampled on day 0 of AZD1222 vaccination. The TCR sequence derives from an adult in good health. The CDR3 is CASSWSARIGNEQFF. Here the CDR3 DNA reads TGTGCCAGCAGCTGGTCGGCTCGCATAGGCAATGAGCAGTTCTTC.